This T cell receptor (beta chain) originates from a study of CD8 T cells in Susac syndrome. Study observations and caveats: The study acknowledged a relatively small number of individuals in its TCR sequencing and HLA analysis.

Turning to this clonotype: Its antigen is as yet unknown.

Those who served as multiple sclerosis controls were treatment-naive patients with stable or active relapsing-remitting disease. Reverse transcription of roughly 0.5 to 1 ug RNA was carried out with random hexamers. TCRdb independently ran MiXCR on the immunoSEQ multiplex PCR reads; one entry per CDR3 protein. Among approximately 170,000 distinct CDR3 sequences listed, approximately 94% were seen once. The source is a human donor with multiple sclerosis. The material sequenced was CD4+ T cells from PBMCs.

The CDR3 DNA reads TGTGCCAGCAGCTCGGACAGGGCGGCGGAGACCCAGTACTTC. Translated, it gives CASSSDRAAETQYF. The chain has TRBV7-2 and TRBJ2-5, with 8 bases identical to TRBD1. Germline CDR1 and CDR2: SGHTA and FQGNSA. The CDR3 loop spans 14 amino acids. Trimming at V came to 4 bases and at J to 5 bases, leaving 6 bases not matched to a gene.